This T cell receptor beta chain was sequenced in a study of T cell responses to AZD1222 COVID-19 vaccine (dated by TCRdb to 2020 to 2022). As for the study more broadly: Because spike-specific TCR depth and breadth did not differ between the two schedules, AZD1222 recipients who got a second dose at roughly 4 weeks were pooled with those who got a second dose at roughly 12 weeks. Trial participants were enrolled by age into subgroups of 18-55, 56-69 and 70-plus years, and around 150, 28 and 57 TCR-sequenced participants, respectively, were included in these subgroups. TCR sequencing covered about 230 trial participants: 200 to 220 given two doses of AZD1222 and 26 given two doses of MenACWY control vaccine.

V and J are truncated by 6 bases and 2 bases respectively, leaving an intervening sequence of 2 bases. From its cysteine to its phenylalanine, the CDR3 spans 11 amino acids. The only DNA kept is the CDR3, 33 bases in frame from the first base. The germline V gene encodes CDR1 PRHDT and CDR2 FYEKMQ (reference sequence). This specimen's time point label, per the study, means: baseline before first vaccination. Vaccinee samples came from UK trials COV001 and COV002, including a single-blind randomized controlled phase 2/3 trial of AZD1222 (ChAdOx1 nCoV-19) in healthy adults. Trial participant PBMC samples were collected at day 0 and day 28 after the second dose for TCRbeta chain sequencing. With respect to this clone: Its antigen specificity is not known. The input lacks base qualities; no much larger clone sits a single base away.

The full study reports these points: No day 14 peak-response samples were available, so repertoires were characterized only after the peak T cell response. CD4 TCRs associated with the vaccine covered the entire spike protein, and the dominant responses were in regions 160-218 and 743-854. Nearly half of unique spike-specific TCRs reportedly recognized epitopes outside regions mutated in the B.1.351 and B.1.1.7 variants. A significant rise in spike-specific TCR breadth and depth was observed after two AZD1222 doses relative to day 0 and relative to MenACWY recipients. Conclusions about previously exposed vaccinees are limited, since just six or seven AZD1222 recipients were seropositive for SARS-CoV-2 at baseline. Participants were mostly white British and included more females than males, and it was suggested by the authors that clonal diversity may have been underestimated. In the small 56-69-year group, the increase in depth fell short of significance, most likely because of low power.

The CDR3 regions of human TCRbeta chains were subjected to immunosequencing. In the paper's pipeline: Repertoire TCRs were matched against a reference library of SARS-CoV-2-specific TCRs generated with the MIRA antigen-specificity platform. Breadth was defined as the fraction of unique TCRs that were SARS-CoV-2-associated. Depth was defined as the fraction of total T cells that were SARS-CoV-2-associated. Using the MIRA data, each spike-specific TCR was assigned both to the spike region to which the TCR was reactive and to a CD4 or CD8 class. Log10-transformed breadth and depth values were compared by one-way ANOVA with Sidak's multiple comparisons tests. What TCRdb holds here is the immuneACCESS table cut down to in-frame rearrangements. Part of the clones is not present; checked against another copy, under half of the missing clones reflect an unresolved V gene, and the others are unexplained. For V, J and clone size, that table is used; D and trimming come from the DNA. The table for this sample lists approximately 160,000 clones; 85% to 95% of them were counted only once. The ten largest make up about 1% of the sample.

This specimen was peripheral blood, taken on day 0 of AZD1222 vaccination. The V gene is TRBV13 and the J gene is TRBJ2-1, with no reliable assignment of the D segment. The clonotype comes from an adult in good health. The nucleotide sequence is TGTGCCAGCAGGGCCTACAATGAGCAGTTCTTC. Its protein is CASRAYNEQFF.